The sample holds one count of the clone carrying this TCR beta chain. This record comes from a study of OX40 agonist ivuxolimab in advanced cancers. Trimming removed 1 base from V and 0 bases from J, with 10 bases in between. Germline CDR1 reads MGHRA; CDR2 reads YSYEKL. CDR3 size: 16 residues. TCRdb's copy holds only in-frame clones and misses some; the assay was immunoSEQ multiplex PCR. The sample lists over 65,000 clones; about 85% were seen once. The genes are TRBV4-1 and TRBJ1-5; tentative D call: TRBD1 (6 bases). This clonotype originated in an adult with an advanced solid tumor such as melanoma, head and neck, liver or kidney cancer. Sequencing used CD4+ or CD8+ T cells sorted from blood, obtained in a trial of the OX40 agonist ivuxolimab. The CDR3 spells CASSQGVQGSNQPQHF. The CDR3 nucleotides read TGCGCCAGCAGCCAAGGAGTACAGGGTAGCAATCAGCCCCAGCATTTT.